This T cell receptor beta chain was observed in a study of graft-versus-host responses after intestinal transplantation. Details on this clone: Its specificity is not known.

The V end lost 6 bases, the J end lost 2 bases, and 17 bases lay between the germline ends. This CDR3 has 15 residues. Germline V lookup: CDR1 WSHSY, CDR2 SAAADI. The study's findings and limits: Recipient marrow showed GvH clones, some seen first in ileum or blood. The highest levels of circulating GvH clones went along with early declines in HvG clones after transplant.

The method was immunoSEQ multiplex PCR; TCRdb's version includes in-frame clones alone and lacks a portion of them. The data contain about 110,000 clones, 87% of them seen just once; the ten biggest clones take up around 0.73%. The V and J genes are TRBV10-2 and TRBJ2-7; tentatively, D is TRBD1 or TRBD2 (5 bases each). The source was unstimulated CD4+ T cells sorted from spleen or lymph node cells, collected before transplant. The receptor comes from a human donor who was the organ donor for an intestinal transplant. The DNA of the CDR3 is TGCGCCAGCAGCCGGGACCTCCGGGGAACCTACGAGCAGTACTTC. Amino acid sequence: CASSRDLRGTYEQYF.